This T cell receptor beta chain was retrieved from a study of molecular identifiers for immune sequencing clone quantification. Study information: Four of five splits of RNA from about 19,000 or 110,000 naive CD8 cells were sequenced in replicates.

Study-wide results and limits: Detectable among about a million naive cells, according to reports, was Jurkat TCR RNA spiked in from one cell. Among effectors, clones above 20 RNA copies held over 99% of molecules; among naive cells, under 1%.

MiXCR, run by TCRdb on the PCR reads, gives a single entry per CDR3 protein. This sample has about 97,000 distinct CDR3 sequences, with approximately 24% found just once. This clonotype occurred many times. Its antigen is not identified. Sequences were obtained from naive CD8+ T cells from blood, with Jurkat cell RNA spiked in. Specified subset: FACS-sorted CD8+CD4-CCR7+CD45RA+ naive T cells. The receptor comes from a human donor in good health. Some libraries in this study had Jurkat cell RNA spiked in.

The CDR3 DNA sequence: TGTGCCAGCAGCCCGGCCCACGGTAGCTCCTACGAGCAGTACTTC. It encodes CASSPAHGSSYEQYF. The chain employs TRBV7-2 and TRBJ2-7, with no clear D. V lost 5 bases, J lost 0 bases, and 14 bases lay in between. The V gene's germline CDR1 is SGHTA and CDR2 FQGNSA. The CDR3 consists of 15 residues.